This T cell receptor (beta chain) was documented in a study of blood T cells in healthy people across ages. This clonotype occurred once. The second PCR ran roughly 7 to 11 cycles with a sample-barcoded 5' primer and J-beta primers. TCRdb recomputed calls from the 5' RACE reads with MiXCR, one row per CDR3 protein. The data contain hundreds of thousands of distinct CDR3 sequences, roughly three fifths of them seen just once; the ten biggest clones take up around 37%. J was trimmed by 6 bases and V by 5 bases; bases with no gene match: 7. Germline V gives CDR1 DFQATT, CDR2 SNEGSKA (reference sequence). There are 12 residues in the CDR3.

This chain joins TRBV20-1 and TRBJ2-7; 7 bases match TRBD1. Sequencing was done on a sample of blood. This receptor was taken from a man in his fifties or sixties in good health. The CDR3: CSAYEGGIEQYF. CDR3 DNA: TGCAGTGCTTATGAAGGGGGCATCGAGCAGTACTTC.